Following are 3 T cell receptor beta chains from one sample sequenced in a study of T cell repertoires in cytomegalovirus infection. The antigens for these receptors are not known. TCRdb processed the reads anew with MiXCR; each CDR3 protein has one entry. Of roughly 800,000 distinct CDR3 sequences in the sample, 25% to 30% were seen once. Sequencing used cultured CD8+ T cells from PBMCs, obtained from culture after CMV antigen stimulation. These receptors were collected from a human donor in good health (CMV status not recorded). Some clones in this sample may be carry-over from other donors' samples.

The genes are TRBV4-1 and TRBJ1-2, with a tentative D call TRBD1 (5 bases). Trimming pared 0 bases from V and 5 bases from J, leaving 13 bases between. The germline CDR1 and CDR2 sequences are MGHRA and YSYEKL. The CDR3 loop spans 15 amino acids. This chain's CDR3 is CASSQEAAGQYGYTF. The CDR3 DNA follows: TGCGCCAGCAGCCAAGAGGCGGCAGGGCAATATGGCTACACCTTC.

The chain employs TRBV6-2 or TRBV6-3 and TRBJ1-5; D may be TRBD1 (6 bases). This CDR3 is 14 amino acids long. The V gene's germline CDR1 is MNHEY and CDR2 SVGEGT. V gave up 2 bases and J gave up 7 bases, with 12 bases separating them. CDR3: CASSYGGVGQPQHF. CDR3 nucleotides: TGTGCCAGCAGTTACGGGGGCGTCGGGCAGCCCCAGCATTTT.

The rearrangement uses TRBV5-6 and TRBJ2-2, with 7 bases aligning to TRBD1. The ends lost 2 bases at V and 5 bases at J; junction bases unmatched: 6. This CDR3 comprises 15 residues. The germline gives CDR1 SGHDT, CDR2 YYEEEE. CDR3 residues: CASSLQGSYTGELFF. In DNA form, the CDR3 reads TGTGCCAGCAGCTTACAGGGGAGTTATACCGGGGAGCTGTTTTTT.